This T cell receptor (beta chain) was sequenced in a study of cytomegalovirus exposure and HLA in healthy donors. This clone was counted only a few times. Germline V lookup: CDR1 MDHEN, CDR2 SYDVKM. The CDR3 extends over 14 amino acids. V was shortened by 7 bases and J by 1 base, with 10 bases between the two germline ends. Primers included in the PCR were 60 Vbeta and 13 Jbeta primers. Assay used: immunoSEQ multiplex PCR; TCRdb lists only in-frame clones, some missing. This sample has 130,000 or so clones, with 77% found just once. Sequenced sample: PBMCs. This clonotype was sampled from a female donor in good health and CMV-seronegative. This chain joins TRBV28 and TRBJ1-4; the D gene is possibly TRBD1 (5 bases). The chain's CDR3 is CASIPGGTNEKLFF. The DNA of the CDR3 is TGTGCCAGCATCCCGGGGGGAACTAATGAAAAACTGTTTTTT.